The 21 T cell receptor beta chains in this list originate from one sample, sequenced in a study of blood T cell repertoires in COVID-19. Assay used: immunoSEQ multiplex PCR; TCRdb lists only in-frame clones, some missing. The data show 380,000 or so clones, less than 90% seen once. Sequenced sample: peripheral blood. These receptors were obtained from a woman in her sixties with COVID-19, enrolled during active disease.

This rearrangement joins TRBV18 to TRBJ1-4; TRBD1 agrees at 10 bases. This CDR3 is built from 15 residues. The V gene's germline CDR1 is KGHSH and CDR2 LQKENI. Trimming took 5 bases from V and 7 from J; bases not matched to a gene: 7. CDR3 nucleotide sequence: TGTGCCAGCTCAGCGGACAGGGGGGAAGGTGAAAAACTGTTTTTT. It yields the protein CASSADRGEGEKLFF.

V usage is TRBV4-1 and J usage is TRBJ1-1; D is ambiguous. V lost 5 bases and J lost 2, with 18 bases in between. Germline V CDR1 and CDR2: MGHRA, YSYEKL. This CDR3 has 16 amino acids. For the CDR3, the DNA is TGCGCCAGCAGCTTTTCGGCGGCGTCAGATAACACTGAAGCTTTCTTT. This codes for CASSFSAASDNTEAFF.

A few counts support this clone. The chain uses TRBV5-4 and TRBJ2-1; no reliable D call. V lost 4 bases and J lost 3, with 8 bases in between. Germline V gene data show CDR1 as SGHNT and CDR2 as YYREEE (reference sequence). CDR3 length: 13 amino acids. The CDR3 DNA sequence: TGTGCCAGCAGCCCTCCCAGCTACAATGAGCAGTTCTTC. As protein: CASSPPSYNEQFF.

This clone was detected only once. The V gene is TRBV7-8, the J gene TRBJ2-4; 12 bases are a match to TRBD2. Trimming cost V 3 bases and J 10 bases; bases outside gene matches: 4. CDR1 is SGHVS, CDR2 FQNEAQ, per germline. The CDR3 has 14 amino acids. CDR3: CASSFRLAGEIQYF. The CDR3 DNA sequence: TGTGCCAGCAGCTTCCGACTAGCGGGGGAGATTCAGTACTTC.

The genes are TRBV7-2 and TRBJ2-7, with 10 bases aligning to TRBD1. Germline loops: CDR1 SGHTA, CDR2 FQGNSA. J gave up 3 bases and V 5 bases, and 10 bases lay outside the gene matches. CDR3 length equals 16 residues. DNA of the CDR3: TGTGCCAGCAGCCTTGACAGGGGGCGCTTTCTCTACGAGCAGTACTTC. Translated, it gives CASSLDRGRFLYEQYF.

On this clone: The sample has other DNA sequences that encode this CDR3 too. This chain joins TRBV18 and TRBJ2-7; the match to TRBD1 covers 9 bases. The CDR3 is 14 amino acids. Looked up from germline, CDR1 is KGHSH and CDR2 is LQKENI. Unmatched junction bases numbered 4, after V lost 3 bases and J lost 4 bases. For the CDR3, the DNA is TGTGCCAGCTCACCGGGGACAGGGACTTACGAGCAGTACTTC. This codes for CASSPGTGTYEQYF.

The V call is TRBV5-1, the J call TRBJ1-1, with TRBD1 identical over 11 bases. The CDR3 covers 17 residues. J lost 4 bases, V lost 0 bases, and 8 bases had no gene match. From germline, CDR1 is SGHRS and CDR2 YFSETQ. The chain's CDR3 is CASSLGGQGAGGTEAFF. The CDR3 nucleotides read TGCGCCAGCAGCTTGGGAGGACAGGGGGCAGGGGGCACTGAAGCTTTCTTT.

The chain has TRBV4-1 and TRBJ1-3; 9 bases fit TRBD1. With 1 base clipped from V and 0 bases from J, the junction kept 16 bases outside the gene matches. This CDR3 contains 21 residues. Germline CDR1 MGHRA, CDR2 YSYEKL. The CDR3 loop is CASSQGGRTGVKALSGNTIYF. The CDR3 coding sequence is TGCGCCAGCAGCCAAGGAGGAAGGACAGGGGTTAAGGCTCTCTCTGGAAACACCATATATTTT.

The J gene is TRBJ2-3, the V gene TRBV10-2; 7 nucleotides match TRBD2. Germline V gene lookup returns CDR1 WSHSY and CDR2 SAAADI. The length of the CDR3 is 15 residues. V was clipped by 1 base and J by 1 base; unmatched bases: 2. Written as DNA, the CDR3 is TGCGCCAGCAGTGAGTTAGCGGGCCGCACAGATACGCAGTATTTT. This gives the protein CASSELAGRTDTQYF.

CDR3 region: CASSQDLGTVFGYTF. For the CDR3, the DNA is TGTGCCAGCAGCCAAGATCTAGGGACAGTCTTTGGCTACACCTTC. The chain employs TRBV4-2 and TRBJ1-2, with TRBD1 matching over 7 bases. V was clipped by 0 bases and J by 7 bases; unmatched bases: 8. Germline V gene data show CDR1 as LGHNA and CDR2 as YNFKEQ. This CDR3 comprises 15 residues.

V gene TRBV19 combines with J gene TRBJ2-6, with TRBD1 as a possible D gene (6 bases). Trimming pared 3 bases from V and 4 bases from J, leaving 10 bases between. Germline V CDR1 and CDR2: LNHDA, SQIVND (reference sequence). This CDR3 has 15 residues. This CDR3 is CASSIPGVGANVLTF. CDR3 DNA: TGTGCCAGTAGTATCCCAGGGGTAGGGGCCAACGTCCTGACTTTC.

Here the CDR3 reads CASSPPGQGFPGNTIYF. In DNA, the CDR3 is TGTGCCAGCTCACCCCCGGGACAGGGGTTCCCTGGAAACACCATATATTTT. V and J are TRBV18 and TRBJ1-3, with TRBD1 matching over 10 bases. The trim removed 3 bases at V and 2 bases at J, leaving 7 bases unmatched. The CDR3 consists of 17 residues. Germline values: CDR1 KGHSH, CDR2 LQKENI.

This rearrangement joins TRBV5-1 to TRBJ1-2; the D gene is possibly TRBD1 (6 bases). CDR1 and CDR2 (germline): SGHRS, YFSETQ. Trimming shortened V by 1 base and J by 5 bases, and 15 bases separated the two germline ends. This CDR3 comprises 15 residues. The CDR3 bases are TGCGCCAGCAGCTTGACAGGGTCCGCAGGATATGGCTACACCTTC. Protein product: CASSLTGSAGYGYTF.

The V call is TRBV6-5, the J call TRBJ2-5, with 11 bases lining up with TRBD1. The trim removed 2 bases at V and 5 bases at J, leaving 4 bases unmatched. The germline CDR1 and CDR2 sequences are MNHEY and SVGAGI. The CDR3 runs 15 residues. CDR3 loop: CASSYPGQGEETQYF. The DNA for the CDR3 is TGTGCCAGCAGTTACCCGGGACAGGGGGAGGAGACCCAGTACTTC.

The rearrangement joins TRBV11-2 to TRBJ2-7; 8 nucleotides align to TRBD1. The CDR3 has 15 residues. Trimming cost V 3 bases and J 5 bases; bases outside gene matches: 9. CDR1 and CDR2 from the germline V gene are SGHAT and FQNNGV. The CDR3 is CASSLFGQGNDEQYF. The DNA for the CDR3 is TGTGCCAGCAGCTTGTTCGGACAGGGTAACGACGAGCAGTACTTC.

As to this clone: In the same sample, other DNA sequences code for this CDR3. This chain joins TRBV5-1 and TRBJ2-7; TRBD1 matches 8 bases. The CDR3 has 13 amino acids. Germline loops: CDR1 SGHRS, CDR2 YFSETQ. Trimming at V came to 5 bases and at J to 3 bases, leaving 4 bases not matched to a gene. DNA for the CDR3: TGCGCCAGCAGGGTGGGACAGGACTACGAGCAGTACTTC. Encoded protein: CASRVGQDYEQYF.

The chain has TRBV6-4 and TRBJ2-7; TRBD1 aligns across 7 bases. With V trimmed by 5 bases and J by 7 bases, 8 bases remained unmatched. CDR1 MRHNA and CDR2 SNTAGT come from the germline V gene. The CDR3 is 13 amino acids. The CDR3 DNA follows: TGTGCCAGCAGTCGGGACAGTGGCGGGGAGCAGTACTTC. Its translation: CASSRDSGGEQYF.

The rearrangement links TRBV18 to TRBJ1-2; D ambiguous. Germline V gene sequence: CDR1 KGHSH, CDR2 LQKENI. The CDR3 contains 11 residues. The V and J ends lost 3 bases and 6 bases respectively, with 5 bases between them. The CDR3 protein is CASSPADGYTF. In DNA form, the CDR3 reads TGTGCCAGCTCACCGGCGGATGGCTACACCTTC. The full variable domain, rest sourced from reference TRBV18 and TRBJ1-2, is NAGVMQNPRHLVRRRGQEARLRCSPMKGHSHVYWYRQLPEEGLKFMVYLQKENIIDESGMPKERFSAEFPKEGPSILRIQQVVRGDSAAYFCASSPADGYTFGSGTRLTVV.

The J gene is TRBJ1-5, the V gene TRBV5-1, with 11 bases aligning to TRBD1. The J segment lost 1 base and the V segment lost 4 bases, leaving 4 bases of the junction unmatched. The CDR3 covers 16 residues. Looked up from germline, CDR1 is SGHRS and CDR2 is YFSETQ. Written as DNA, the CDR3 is TGCGCCAGCAGCGAGGGACAGGGGGGAAGCAATCAGCCCCAGCATTTT. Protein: CASSEGQGGSNQPQHF. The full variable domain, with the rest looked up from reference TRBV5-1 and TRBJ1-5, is KAGVTQTPRYLIKTRGQQVTLSCSPISGHRSVSWYQQTPGQGLQFLFEYFSETQRNKGNFPGRFSGRQFSNSRSEMNVSTLELGDSALYLCASSEGQGGSNQPQHFGDGTRLSIL.

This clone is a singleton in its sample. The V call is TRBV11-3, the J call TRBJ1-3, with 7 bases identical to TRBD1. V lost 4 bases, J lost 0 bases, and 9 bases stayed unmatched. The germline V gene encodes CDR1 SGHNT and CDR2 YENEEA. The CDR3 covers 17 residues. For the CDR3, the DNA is TGTGCCAGCAGCTGGATTGGACAGGCCCGCTCTGGAAACACCATATATTTT. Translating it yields CASSWIGQARSGNTIYF. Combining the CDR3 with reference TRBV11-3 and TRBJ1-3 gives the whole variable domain EAGVVQSPRYKIIEKKQPVAFWCNPISGHNTLYWYLQNLGQGPELLIRYENEEAVDDSQLPKDRFSAERLKGVDSTLKIQPAELGDSAVYLCASSWIGQARSGNTIYFGEGSWLTVV.

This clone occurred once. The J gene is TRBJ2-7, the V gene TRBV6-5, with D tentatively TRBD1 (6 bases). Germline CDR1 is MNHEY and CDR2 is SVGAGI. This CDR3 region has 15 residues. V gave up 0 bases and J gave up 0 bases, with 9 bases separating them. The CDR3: CASSYSGQSSYEQYF. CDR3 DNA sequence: TGTGCCAGCAGTTACTCAGGACAGAGCTCCTACGAGCAGTACTTC.